This TCR beta chain stems from a study of radiation and T cells in renal cell carcinoma. Per the germline V gene, CDR1 is MGHRA and CDR2 is YSYEKL. The CDR3 contains 15 residues. Trimming stripped 0 bases from V and 0 bases from J, with 8 bases between. Time point in this sample: blood 2 weeks post-SBRT. The treatment here: 15 Gy SBRT to primary tumor, nephrectomy 4 weeks later. Sequenced by immunoSEQ multiplex PCR; TCRdb stores in-frame clones only, minus some. This table has 150,000 or so clones, about nine tenths appearing once. Study findings and constraints: Without pretreatment biopsies, baseline tumor clonotype presence was undetermined. From baseline, blood top tumor clonotypes peaked at 2 weeks post-radiation.

On this clone: No antigen is known for it.

The input for sequencing was blood, taken from a patient whose treatment included radiotherapy and nephrectomy. The clonotype originates from a woman in her fifties or sixties with renal cell carcinoma. V is TRBV4-1 and J is TRBJ1-1; D remains ambiguous. The CDR3 nucleotides read TGCGCCAGCAGCCAAGAGCCGGGCATGAACACTGAAGCTTTCTTT. Its protein is CASSQEPGMNTEAFF.